The 32 T cell receptor beta chains listed next were all sequenced from one sample in a study of blood T cells in healthy people across ages. Next came a second PCR, run for roughly 7 to 12 cycles, which used a sample-barcoded 5' primer along with a J-beta primer mix. TCRdb called the 5' RACE reads again in MiXCR, with one record for every CDR3 protein. The sample includes around 940,000 distinct CDR3 sequences, 51% of them seen just once. The sample taken for sequencing was blood. The receptors were sampled from a woman aged 55-70 years in good health.

The table lists this clonotype with a few counts. The V call is TRBV20-1, the J call TRBJ2-1; D assignment may be TRBD1 or TRBD2 (6 bases each). Germline V CDR1 and CDR2: DFQATT, SNEGSKA (reference sequence). CDR3 length: 16 amino acids. The V and J ends lost 4 bases and 0 bases respectively, with 16 bases between them. CDR3 DNA sequence: TGCAGTGCTACAACAGGGACCGGGAGCTCCTACAATGAGCAGTTCTTC. This codes for CSATTGTGSSYNEQFF.

The rearrangement links TRBV4-1 to TRBJ2-4, with 7 bases aligning to TRBD1. The DNA matches TRBJ2-7 better at its end, which makes the J call doubtful. This CDR3 spans 14 amino acids. Germline CDR1 MGHRA, CDR2 YSYEKL. CDR3 loop: CASSQRQGVYEQYF. CDR3 DNA sequence: TGCGCCAGCAGCCAAAGGCAGGGGGTTTACGAGCAGTACTTC.

This clonotype was detected a few times. The chain employs TRBV27 and TRBJ2-1; a weak D match, TRBD1 (6 bases). This CDR3 is 15 amino acids long. Trimming left V 11 bases short and J 6 bases short, with 23 bases between. Germline loops: CDR1 MNHEY, CDR2 SMNVEV (reference sequence). This CDR3 reads CAGSQGTSWSNEQFF. The CDR3 DNA is TGTGCCGGATCCCAGGGGACCTCATGGAGCAATGAGCAGTTCTTC.

The chain combines TRBV6-4 with TRBJ2-5; D might be TRBD2 (6 bases). Per germline, CDR1 MRHNA and CDR2 SNTAGT. Deletions cut 5 bases from V and 7 bases from J, with 17 bases between. The CDR3 is made up of 14 amino acids. CDR3 in amino acids: CASSLNGGAGTQYF. The CDR3 DNA reads as TGTGCCAGCAGTCTCAACGGGGGAGCAGGGACCCAGTACTTC.

This CDR3 is CASSQGTATGQPQHF. The CDR3, as DNA: TGTGCCAGCAGCCAAGGGACAGCCACAGGGCAGCCCCAGCATTTT. The J gene is TRBJ1-5, the V gene TRBV4-2, with D possibly TRBD1 on 6 matching bases. CDR3 length: 15 residues. Trimming left V 1 base short and J 7 bases short, with 14 bases between. Germline V lookup: CDR1 LGHNA, CDR2 YNFKEQ.

This clonotype has more than one count but fewer than ten. This chain connects TRBV12-3 or TRBV12-4 to TRBJ2-3; 8 bases line up with TRBD2. V dropped 9 bases and J dropped 5; count of bases not matched to a gene: 16. This CDR3 has 16 amino acids. The CDR3 loop is CASGPTTGGVKDTQYF. Written as DNA, the CDR3 is TGTGCCAGTGGGCCTACTACGGGAGGGGTGAAAGATACGCAGTATTTT.

This clonotype was picked up a small number of times. The V and J genes are TRBV4-1 and TRBJ1-2; D perhaps matches TRBD1 (6 bases). V was pared by 1 base and J by 7 bases, with 22 bases between. The CDR3 contains 17 residues. Germline V gene sequence: CDR1 MGHRA, CDR2 YSYEKL. CDR3 DNA: TGCGCCAGCAGCCAAGCGGCCACGATACAGGGACGCGGTGGCTACACCTTC. The encoded protein is CASSQAATIQGRGGYTF.

This clonotype appeared a few times. V usage is TRBV6-2 or TRBV6-3 and J usage is TRBJ2-3; D may be TRBD2 (6 bases). V lost 5 bases and J lost 3, with 18 bases in between. CDR1 MNHEY and CDR2 SVGEGT come from the germline V gene. This CDR3 region has 16 residues. The CDR3 coding sequence is TGTGCCAGCAGTCCCGAGGGGAGGACTCTAACAGATACGCAGTATTTT. Protein: CASSPEGRTLTDTQYF.

The chain's CDR3 is CASSLAGLAESEQYF. In DNA, the CDR3 is TGTGCCAGCAGCTTAGCAGGACTAGCGGAATCCGAGCAGTACTTC. This rearrangement joins TRBV7-2 to TRBJ2-7; TRBD2 aligns across 10 bases. There are 15 residues in the CDR3. In germline, CDR1 is SGHTA, CDR2 FQGNSA. V lost 0 bases and J lost 6; bases outside the gene matches: 5. The full variable domain, its missing parts supplied by reference TRBV7-2 and TRBJ2-7, is GAGVSQSPSNKVTEKGKDVELRCDPISGHTALYWYRQSLGQGLEFLIYFQGNSAPDKSGLPSDRFSAERTGGSVSTLTIQRTQQEDSAVYLCASSLAGLAESEQYFGPGTRLTVT.

The sample holds many counts of this clonotype. The chain uses TRBV9 and TRBJ2-1; TRBD2 might be the D (7 bases). V dropped 0 bases and J dropped 3 bases, with 10 bases sitting between them. Germline values: CDR1 SGDLS, CDR2 YYNGEE. The CDR3 sequence is 15 residues long. CDR3 DNA sequence: TGTGCCAGCAGCGTAGCAGGGGACTACTACAATGAGCAGTTCTTC. It is translated as CASSVAGDYYNEQFF. The full variable domain, its missing parts supplied by reference TRBV9 and TRBJ2-1, is DSGVTQTPKHLITATGQRVTLRCSPRSGDLSVYWYQQSLDQGLQFLIQYYNGEERAKGNILERFSAQQFPDLHSELNLSSLELGDSALYFCASSVAGDYYNEQFFGPGTRLTVL.

The table lists this clonotype with a few counts. The gene calls are TRBV10-3 and TRBJ2-1, with TRBD2 identical over 11 bases. Germline CDR1 and CDR2: ENHRY and SYGVKD. The CDR3 extends over 16 amino acids. With V trimmed by 7 bases and J by 9 bases, 14 bases remained unmatched. Here the CDR3 reads CAITLSLAGGTGEQFF. In DNA, the CDR3 is TGTGCCATCACCCTCTCCCTAGCGGGAGGAACGGGTGAGCAGTTCTTC.

Concerning this clonotype itself: A much larger clone lies a single base off, so this may be a read error. The chain uses TRBV12-3 or TRBV12-4 and TRBJ2-3, with 7 bases that match TRBD1. CDR3 length: 15 amino acids. V shed 3 bases, J shed 0 bases, and the junction held 3 bases outside the gene matches. The CDR3 DNA is TGTGCCAGCAGTTTTGACAGGGCCAGCACAGATACGCAGTATTTT. Amino acid sequence: CASSFDRASTDTQYF.

This clonotype has only one observation. One end of the junction fails to match germline, which may point to a read error. The chain carries TRBV7-9 and TRBJ2-1; TRBD1 matches at 8 bases. The CDR3 is 14 residues long. Germline CDR1 reads SEHNR; CDR2 reads FQNEAQ (reference sequence). CDR3 nucleotide sequence: TGTGTCAGCAGCCTAGGACAGGGCGCCTACGAGCAGTTCTTC. Protein: CVSSLGQGAYEQFF. The full variable domain, its missing parts supplied by reference TRBV7-9 and TRBJ2-1, is DTGVSQNPRHKITKRGQNVTFRCDPISEHNRLYWYRQTLGQGPEFLTYFQNEAQLEKSRLLSDRFSAERPKGSFSTLEIQRTEQGDSAMYLCVSSLGQGAYEQFFGPGTRLTVL.

J is TRBJ2-1 and V is TRBV2; 9 nucleotides match TRBD1. The end of the DNA fits TRBJ2-7 better, so the J call may be wrong. Germline lookup yields CDR1 SNHLY and CDR2 FYNNEI. This CDR3 has 14 amino acids. CDR3 sequence: CASYSRTGAGEQYF. In DNA form, the CDR3 reads TGTGCCAGCTATAGTAGGACAGGGGCGGGGGAGCAGTACTTC.

This rearrangement joins TRBV28 to TRBJ2-1; 12 nucleotides match TRBD1. V trimming: 1 base; J trimming: 8 bases; junction bases outside the gene matches: 6. The CDR3 extends over 16 amino acids. In germline, CDR1 is MDHEN, CDR2 SYDVKM. CDR3 residues: CASSLYPGQGADEQFF. The CDR3, as DNA: TGTGCCAGCAGTTTATACCCGGGACAGGGGGCTGATGAGCAGTTCTTC.

This clonotype has ten or more counts. The V and J genes are TRBV2 and TRBJ1-4; maybe TRBD1 (5 bases). V was cut by 5 bases and J by 2 bases, with 15 bases left in between. Germline V CDR1 and CDR2: SNHLY, FYNNEI. The CDR3 runs to 16 residues. DNA for the CDR3: TGTGCCAGCAGTCCACACAGGAGGCAGACTAATGAAAAACTGTTTTTT. Protein sequence: CASSPHRRQTNEKLFF.

This CDR3 is CASSLAVAEKLFF. The CDR3 nucleotides are TGTGCCAGCAGCTTAGCGGTGGCCGAAAAACTGTTTTTT. The chain combines TRBV7-9 with TRBJ1-4; D is ambiguous. The CDR3 sequence is 13 residues long. Trimming removed 0 bases from V and 8 bases from J, with 7 bases in between. The germline gives CDR1 SEHNR, CDR2 FQNEAQ (reference sequence).

This clonotype was observed a handful of times. The chain links TRBV2 to TRBJ2-7, with D unclear. From germline, CDR1 is SNHLY and CDR2 FYNNEI. This CDR3 comprises 13 residues. With 6 bases removed from V and 6 bases from J, the gap between germline ends came to 15 bases. This CDR3 reads CASSIGPEAEQYF. The CDR3 DNA reads as TGTGCCAGCAGCATCGGACCAGAAGCCGAGCAGTACTTC.

This clonotype was seen a handful of times. CDR3 coding DNA: TGCAGCGTAAAGGATGGCGGTCAGCCCCAGCATTTT. Its protein product is CSVKDGGQPQHF. This sequence joins TRBV29-1 and TRBJ1-5, with D hard to call. This CDR3 region has 12 residues. CDR1 SQVTM and CDR2 ANQGSEA come from the germline V gene. V lost 6 bases and J lost 6, with 12 bases in between.

This chain links TRBV20-1 with TRBJ2-7, with a possible D match to TRBD2 (5 bases). Germline CDR1 is DFQATT and CDR2 is SNEGSKA (reference sequence). Trimming removed 5 bases from V and 0 bases from J, with 11 bases in between. The CDR3 is made up of 13 amino acids. CDR3 nucleotides: TGCAGTGCTGGAAGCGGACGCTCCTACGAGCAGTACTTC. Its translation: CSAGSGRSYEQYF.

This chain connects TRBV14 to TRBJ2-1; D possibly corresponds to TRBD1 (5 bases). The J call may not be correct, given that the DNA end is closer to TRBJ2-7. Germline CDR1 SGHDN, CDR2 FVKESK. This CDR3 comprises 17 residues. In nucleotides, the CDR3 is TGTGCCAGCAGGGGCAAGACCAGGGATTCTCCCTACAATGAGCAGTACTTC. As protein: CASRGKTRDSPYNEQYF.

This clonotype has a handful of counts. The chain couples TRBV12-3 or TRBV12-4 to TRBJ2-7; the D gene is possibly TRBD1 (6 bases). The CDR3 has 14 residues. V was shortened by 8 bases and J by 3 bases, with 17 bases between the two germline ends. The CDR3 DNA sequence: TGTGCCAGCCGGAGACGGGACACAGGCTACGAGCAGTACTTC. Its protein product is CASRRRDTGYEQYF.

The V gene is TRBV20-1, the J gene TRBJ2-1; D remains ambiguous. Looked up from germline, CDR1 is DFQATT and CDR2 is SNEGSKA (reference sequence). CDR3 length: 17 amino acids. V lost 6 bases to trimming and J lost 3 bases, with 24 bases between them. CDR3 amino acids: CSAASPGRSSFYNEQFF. CDR3 nucleotide sequence: TGCAGTGCCGCCTCTCCGGGCCGCTCGTCGTTCTACAATGAGCAGTTCTTC.

This clonotype has more than one count but fewer than ten. The chain links TRBV4-1 to TRBJ1-1; a weak D match, TRBD1 (5 bases). Germline V CDR1 and CDR2: MGHRA, YSYEKL. Trimming pared 2 bases from V and 3 bases from J, leaving 22 bases between. The CDR3 contains 18 residues. The CDR3 here is CASSQNSAGSFPYTEAFF. The CDR3 DNA sequence: TGCGCCAGCAGCCAAAACTCGGCAGGGTCTTTCCCTTACACTGAAGCTTTCTTT.

This clonotype was detected only once. The chain uses TRBV19 and TRBJ1-1; no firm D call. The V gene lost 7 bases and the J gene lost 4 bases, with 10 bases spanning the gap. Per the germline V gene, CDR1 is LNHDA and CDR2 is SQIVND (reference sequence). The CDR3 is made up of 12 amino acids. CDR3 sequence: CASKTQTTEAFF. CDR3 DNA sequence: TGTGCCAGTAAGACACAGACCACTGAAGCTTTCTTT.

The chain recombines TRBV11-2 with TRBJ2-3, with 9 bases that match TRBD1. CDR1 is SGHAT and CDR2 is FQNNGV in the germline V gene. The junction had 7 bases not matched to a gene; V was cut back by 6 bases and J by 3 bases. The CDR3 has 15 amino acids. The CDR3 sequence: CASRLPGQGTDTQYF. DNA for the CDR3: TGTGCCAGCAGGTTACCGGGACAGGGAACAGATACGCAGTATTTT.

The chain links TRBV24-1 to TRBJ2-3, with 11 bases identical to TRBD2. Germline values: CDR1 KGHDR, CDR2 SFDVKD. V shed 2 bases, J shed 2 bases, and the junction held 14 bases outside the gene matches. The CDR3 totals 20 residues. The CDR3 loop reads CATSDWGGTSGGGYTDTQYF. The CDR3 nucleotides read TGTGCCACCAGTGATTGGGGAGGGACTAGCGGAGGCGGGTACACAGATACGCAGTATTTT.

The CDR3, as DNA: TGTGCCAGCAGCTTAAAGCGGGGGGACTATGGCTACACCTTC. Protein product: CASSLKRGDYGYTF. J is TRBJ1-2 and V is TRBV7-9; possible D gene TRBD1, 5 bases. Trimming removed 2 bases from V and 3 bases from J, with 10 bases in between. The CDR3 contains 14 residues. The germline V gene encodes CDR1 SEHNR and CDR2 FQNEAQ (reference sequence).

The V call is TRBV6-2 or TRBV6-3, the J call TRBJ2-5, with 7 bases matching TRBD2. V shed 6 bases and J 5 bases; nucleotides not matched to a gene: 12. This CDR3 has 15 residues. The germline gives CDR1 MNHEY, CDR2 SVGEGT. CDR3 DNA: TGTGCCAGCAGATCCTGGACTAGGGAGGGTGAGACCCAGTACTTC. It yields the protein CASRSWTREGETQYF.

The chain recombines TRBV18 with TRBJ2-5; unclear D gene. Germline-derived CDR1 and CDR2 are KGHSH and LQKENI. CDR3 length: 12 residues. Trimming removed 8 bases from V and 11 bases from J, with 18 bases in between. DNA of the CDR3: TGTGCCAGCCAGTCCCGGGTCAATGAGCAGTACTTC. This gives the protein CASQSRVNEQYF.

This clonotype was counted a few times. The J gene is TRBJ2-7, the V gene TRBV20-1; D remains unclear. The CDR3 has 11 amino acids. V was clipped by 5 bases and J by 6 bases, with 11 bases between them. The germline CDR1 and CDR2 sequences are DFQATT and SNEGSKA (reference sequence). The CDR3 DNA follows: TGCAGTGCTGAGCCTATCGGCGAGCAGTACTTC. Protein sequence: CSAEPIGEQYF.

This clonotype was seen just once. The rearrangement joins TRBV12-1 to TRBJ1-1; the DNA was not used to check the table's D call, TRBD1. TRBV12-1 is an annotated pseudogene. CDR3 length: 18 residues. CDR3 in amino acids: CASSFAEVLPPMNTEAFF. Here the CDR3 DNA reads TGTGCCAGCAGCTTTGCTGAGGTCCTGCCCCCTATGAACACTGAAGCTTTCTTT.